This T cell receptor (beta chain) came from a study of early T cells in non-severe SARS-CoV-2 infection. CDR3 length: 16 residues. V was pared by 5 bases and J by 4 bases, with 18 bases between. This clonotype occurred a few times. Individually, cDNA molecules had unique molecular identifiers attached to them. TCRdb reprocessed the 5' RACE reads with MiXCR, giving one entry per CDR3 protein. The sample lists 80,000 to 95,000 distinct CDR3 sequences; about 15% were seen once. The sample was whole blood, taken at baseline. The chain is built from TRBV12-3 or TRBV12-4 and TRBJ1-5; D remains ambiguous. The receptor was derived from an adult who was a healthcare worker with PCR-confirmed SARS-CoV-2 infection or an uninfected control (not recorded which). The CDR3 loop is CASSPPVPTGNQPQHF. In DNA form, the CDR3 reads TGTGCCAGCAGTCCACCCGTCCCGACCGGGAATCAGCCCCAGCATTTT.